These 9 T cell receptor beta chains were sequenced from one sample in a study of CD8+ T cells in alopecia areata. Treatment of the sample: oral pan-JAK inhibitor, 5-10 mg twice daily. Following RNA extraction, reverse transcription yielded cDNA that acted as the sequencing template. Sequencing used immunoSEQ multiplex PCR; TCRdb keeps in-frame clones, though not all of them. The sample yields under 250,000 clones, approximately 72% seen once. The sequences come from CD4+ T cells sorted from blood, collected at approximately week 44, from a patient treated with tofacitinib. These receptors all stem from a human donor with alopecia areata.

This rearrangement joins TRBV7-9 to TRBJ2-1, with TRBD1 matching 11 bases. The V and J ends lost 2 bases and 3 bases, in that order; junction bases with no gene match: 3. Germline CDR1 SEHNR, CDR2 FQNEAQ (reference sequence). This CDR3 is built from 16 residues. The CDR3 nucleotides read TGTGCCAGCAGCTTAAGGGACAGGGGGAACTACAATGAGCAGTTCTTC. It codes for CASSLRDRGNYNEQFF.

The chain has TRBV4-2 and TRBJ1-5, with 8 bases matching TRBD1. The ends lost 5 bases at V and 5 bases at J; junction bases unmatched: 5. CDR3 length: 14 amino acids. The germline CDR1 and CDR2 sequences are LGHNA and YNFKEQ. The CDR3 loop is CASSFQGADQPQHF. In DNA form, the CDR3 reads TGTGCCAGCAGCTTTCAGGGGGCCGATCAGCCCCAGCATTTT.

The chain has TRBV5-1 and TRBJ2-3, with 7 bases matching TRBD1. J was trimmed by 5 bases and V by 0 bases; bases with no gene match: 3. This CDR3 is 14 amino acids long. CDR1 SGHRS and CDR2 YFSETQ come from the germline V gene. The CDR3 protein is CASSLGQGRDTQYF. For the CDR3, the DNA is TGCGCCAGCAGCTTGGGACAGGGCAGAGATACGCAGTATTTT.

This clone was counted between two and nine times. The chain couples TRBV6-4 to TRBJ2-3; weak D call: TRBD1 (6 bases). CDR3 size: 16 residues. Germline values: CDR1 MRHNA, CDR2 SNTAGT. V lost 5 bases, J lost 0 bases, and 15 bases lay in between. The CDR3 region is CASSQQGRSSTDTQYF. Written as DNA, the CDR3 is TGTGCCAGCAGTCAACAGGGCCGGTCTAGCACAGATACGCAGTATTTT.

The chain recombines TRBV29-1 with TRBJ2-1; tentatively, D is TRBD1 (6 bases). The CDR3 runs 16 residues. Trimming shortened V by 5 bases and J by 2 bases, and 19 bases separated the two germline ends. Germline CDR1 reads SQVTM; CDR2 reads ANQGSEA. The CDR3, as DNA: TGCAGCGTTAATACCCGCCACAGGGACCCCTACAATGAGCAGTTCTTC. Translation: CSVNTRHRDPYNEQFF.

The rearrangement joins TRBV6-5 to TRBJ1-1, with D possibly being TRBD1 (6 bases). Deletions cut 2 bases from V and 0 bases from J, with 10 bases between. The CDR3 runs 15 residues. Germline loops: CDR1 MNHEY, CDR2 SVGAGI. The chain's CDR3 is CASSYRGGLNTEAFF. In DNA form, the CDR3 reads TGTGCCAGCAGTTACCGCGGGGGCCTGAACACTGAAGCTTTCTTT.

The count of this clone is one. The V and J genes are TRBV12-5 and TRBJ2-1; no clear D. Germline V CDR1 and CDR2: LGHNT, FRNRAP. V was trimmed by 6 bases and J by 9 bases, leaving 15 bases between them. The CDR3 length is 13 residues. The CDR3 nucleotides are TGTGCTAGTGGCCTCAAGGCAAACGGTGAGCAGTTCTTC. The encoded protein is CASGLKANGEQFF. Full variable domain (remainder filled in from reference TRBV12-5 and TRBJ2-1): DARVTQTPRHKVTEMGQEVTMRCQPILGHNTVFWYRQTMMQGLELLAYFRNRAPLDDSGMPKDRFSAEMPDATLATLKIQPSEPRDSAVYFCASGLKANGEQFFGPGTRLTVL.

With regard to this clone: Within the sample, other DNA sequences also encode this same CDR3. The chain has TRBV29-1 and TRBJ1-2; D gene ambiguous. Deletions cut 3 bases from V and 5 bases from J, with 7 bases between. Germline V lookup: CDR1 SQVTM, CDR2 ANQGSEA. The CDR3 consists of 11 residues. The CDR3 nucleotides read TGCAGCGTTGATGATGGGTATGGCTACACCTTC. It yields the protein CSVDDGYGYTF.

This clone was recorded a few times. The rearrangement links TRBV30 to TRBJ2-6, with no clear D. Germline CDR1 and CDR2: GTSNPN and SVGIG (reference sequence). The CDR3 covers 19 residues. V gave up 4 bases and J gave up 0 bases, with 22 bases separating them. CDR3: CAWIRGVTAELSGANVLTF. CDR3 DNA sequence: TGTGCCTGGATACGTGGGGTCACAGCTGAACTCTCTGGGGCCAACGTCCTGACTTTC.